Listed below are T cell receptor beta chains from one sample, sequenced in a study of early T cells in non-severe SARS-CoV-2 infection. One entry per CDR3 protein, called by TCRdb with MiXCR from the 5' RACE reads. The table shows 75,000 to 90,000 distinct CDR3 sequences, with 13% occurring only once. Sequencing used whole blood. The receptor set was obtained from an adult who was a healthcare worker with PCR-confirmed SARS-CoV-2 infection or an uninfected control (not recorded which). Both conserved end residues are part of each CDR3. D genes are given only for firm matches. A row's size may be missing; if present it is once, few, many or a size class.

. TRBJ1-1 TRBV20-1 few CSAITGNAGTEAFF TGCAGTGCTATAACAGGGAATGCGGGGACTGAAGCTTTCTTT
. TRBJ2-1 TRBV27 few CASSLSNGGFYNEQFF TGTGCCAGCAGTTTATCGAATGGAGGGTTCTACAATGAGCAGTTCTTC
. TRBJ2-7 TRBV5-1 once CASSLGFGFTYEQYF TGCGCCAGCAGCTTGGGGTTCGGATTTACCTACGAGCAGTACTTC
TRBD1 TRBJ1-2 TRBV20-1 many CSARVPGQGLYGYTF TGCAGTGCTAGAGTTCCGGGACAGGGGTTATATGGCTACACCTTC
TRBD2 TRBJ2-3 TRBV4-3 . CASSRKDEVAGGADTQYF TGCGCCAGCAGCCGAAAGGACGAGGTAGCGGGAGGGGCAGATACGCAGTATTTT
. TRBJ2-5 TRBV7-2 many CATMTGPQETQYF TGTGCCACCATGACAGGACCTCAAGAGACCCAGTACTTC
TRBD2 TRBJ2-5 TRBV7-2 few CASSFDSGRETQYF TGTGCCAGCAGCTTTGACAGCGGGAGGGAGACCCAGTACTTC
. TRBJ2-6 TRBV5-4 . CASSPDGGSGANVLTF TGTGCCAGCAGCCCCGATGGTGGGTCTGGGGCCAACGTCCTGACTTTC
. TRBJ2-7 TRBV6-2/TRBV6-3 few CASSERTYEQYF TGTGCCAGCAGCGAGAGGACCTACGAGCAGTACTTC
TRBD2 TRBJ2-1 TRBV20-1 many CSARKLAGSYNEQFF TGCAGTGCTAGAAAATTAGCGGGATCCTACAATGAGCAGTTCTTC
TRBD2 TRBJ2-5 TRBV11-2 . CASSPRWGSGRTKTQYF TGTGCCAGCAGCCCCCGTTGGGGTAGCGGGAGGACGAAGACCCAGTACTTC
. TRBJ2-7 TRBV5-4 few CASSLGPPYEQYF TGTGCCAGCAGCTTGGGACCCCCTTACGAGCAGTACTTC
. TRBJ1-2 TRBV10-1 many CASSEFPGLLLYGYTF TGCGCCAGCAGTGAATTCCCGGGACTCCTACTCTATGGCTACACCTTC
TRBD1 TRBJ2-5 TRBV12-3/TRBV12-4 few CASSYGTDLRETQYF TGTGCCAGCAGTTACGGGACAGACCTCCGAGAGACCCAGTACTTC
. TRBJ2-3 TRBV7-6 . CASSLATGPSTDTQYF TGTGCCAGCAGCTTAGCGACAGGTCCTAGCACAGATACGCAGTATTTT
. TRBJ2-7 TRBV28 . CASSYWTDPSYEQYF TGTGCCAGCAGTTACTGGACGGACCCGAGTTACGAGCAGTACTTC
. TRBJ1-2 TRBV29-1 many CSVEERGLSYGYTF TGCAGCGTTGAAGAGAGAGGACTGTCCTATGGCTACACCTTC
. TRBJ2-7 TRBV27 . CASSPSPGLGPYF TGTGCCAGCAGTCCATCGCCAGGGTTAGGACCGTACTTC
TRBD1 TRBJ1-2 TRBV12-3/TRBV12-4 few CASSIGTGAYGYTF TGTGCCAGCAGTATAGGGACAGGGGCATATGGCTACACCTTC
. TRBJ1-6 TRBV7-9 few CASSLGLPPPYNSPLHF TGTGCCAGCAGCTTAGGTCTACCGCCACCCTATAATTCACCCCTCCACTTT
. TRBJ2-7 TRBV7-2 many CASSPWTDSYEQYF TGTGCCAGCAGCCCCTGGACGGACTCCTACGAGCAGTACTTC
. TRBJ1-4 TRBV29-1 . CSVQTGSIEKLFF TGCAGCGTCCAGACAGGTTCGATTGAAAAACTGTTTTTT
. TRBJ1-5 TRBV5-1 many CASSLTGQPQHF TGCGCCAGCAGCTTGACAGGTCAGCCCCAGCATTTT
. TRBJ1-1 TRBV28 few CASSSRASDSGKTEAFF TGTGCCAGCAGTTCTAGGGCCTCCGACAGCGGGAAAACTGAAGCTTTCTTT
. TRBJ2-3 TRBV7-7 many CASSLRAPDTQYF TGTGCTAGCAGCTTAAGGGCGCCAGATACGCAGTATTTT
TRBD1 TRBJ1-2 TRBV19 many CASSAPGGGYTF TGTGCCAGTAGTGCCCCAGGGGGCGGCTACACCTTC
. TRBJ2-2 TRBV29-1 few CSVLDPNTGELFF TGCAGCGTGCTAGATCCGAACACCGGGGAGCTGTTTTTT
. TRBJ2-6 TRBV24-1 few CATSDYREANVLTF TGTGCCACCAGTGATTACAGGGAGGCCAACGTCCTGACTTTC
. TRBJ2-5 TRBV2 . CASGEGGVLVETQYF TGTGCCAGCGGCGAAGGAGGGGTATTGGTAGAGACCCAGTACTTC
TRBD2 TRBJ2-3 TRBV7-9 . CASSLTSLAGVDTQYF TGTGCCAGCAGCTTAACCTCCCTAGCGGGAGTTGATACGCAGTATTTT
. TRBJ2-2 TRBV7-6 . CASSPLGMGASGKRTGELFF TGTGCCAGCAGCCCCTTGGGTATGGGGGCTAGCGGTAAACGCACCGGGGAGCTGTTTTTT
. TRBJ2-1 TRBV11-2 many CASSTEQYNEQFF TGTGCCAGCAGCACCGAACAGTACAATGAGCAGTTCTTC
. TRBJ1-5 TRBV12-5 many CASGSGQPNQPQHF TGTGCTAGTGGTTCAGGACAGCCCAATCAGCCCCAGCATTTT
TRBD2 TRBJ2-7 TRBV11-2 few CASSLATSAKHEQYF TGTGCCAGCAGCTTAGCGACTAGCGCTAAGCACGAGCAGTACTTC
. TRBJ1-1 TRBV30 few CAWSVSSTEAFF TGTGCCTGGAGTGTAAGTAGCACTGAAGCTTTCTTT
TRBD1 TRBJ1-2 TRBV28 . CASSSGQLPYGYTF TGTGCCAGCAGTTCGGGACAGCTCCCCTATGGCTACACCTTC
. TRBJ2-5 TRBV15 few CATSKAPEETQYF TGTGCCACCAGCAAGGCACCCGAGGAGACCCAGTACTTC
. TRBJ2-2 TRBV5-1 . CASSPVTGNTGELFF TGCGCCAGCAGCCCGGTGACGGGGAACACCGGGGAGCTGTTTTTT
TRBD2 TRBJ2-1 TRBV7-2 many CASSQTSGIYNEQFF TGTGCCAGCAGCCAGACTAGCGGGATCTACAATGAGCAGTTCTTC
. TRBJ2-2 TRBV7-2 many CASSLPIKSGELFF TGTGCCAGCAGCTTACCTATAAAGTCCGGGGAGCTGTTTTTT
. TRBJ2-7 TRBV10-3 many CATLAAGTLYEQYF TGTGCCACCCTGGCCGCGGGCACCCTCTACGAGCAGTACTTC
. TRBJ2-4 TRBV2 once CATSEGDIQYF TGTGCCACTAGTGAGGGGGACATTCAGTACTTC
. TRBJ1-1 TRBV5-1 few CASSLEIRMNTEAFF TGCGCCAGCAGCTTGGAAATCCGTATGAACACTGAAGCTTTCTTT
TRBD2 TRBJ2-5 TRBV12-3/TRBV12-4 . CASSLAGGRVAGAPQETQYF TGTGCCAGCAGTTTAGCCGGAGGAAGGGTAGCGGGAGCCCCACAAGAGACCCAGTACTTC
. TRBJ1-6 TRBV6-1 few CASSDLLEVYNSPLHF TGTGCCAGCAGCGACCTCTTGGAGGTCTATAATTCACCCCTCCACTTT
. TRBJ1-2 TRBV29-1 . CSVRDTLYGYTF TGCAGCGTCCGCGACACACTCTATGGCTACACCTTC
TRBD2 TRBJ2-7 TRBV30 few CAWSVLLAGGLEQYF TGTGCCTGGAGTGTACTCCTAGCGGGAGGGCTGGAGCAGTACTTC
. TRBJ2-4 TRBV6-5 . CASSFDRRAKNIQYF TGTGCCAGCAGTTTCGACAGGCGAGCCAAAAACATTCAGTACTTC
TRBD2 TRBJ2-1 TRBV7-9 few CASRRSGTSGWDEQFF TGTGCCAGCAGACGATCCGGGACTAGCGGTTGGGATGAGCAGTTCTTC
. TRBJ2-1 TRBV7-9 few CASSPRTEDNEQFF TGTGCCAGCAGCCCTAGGACAGAAGACAATGAGCAGTTCTTC
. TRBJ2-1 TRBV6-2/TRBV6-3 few CASSYSPHEQFF TGTGCCAGCAGTTACTCGCCGCATGAGCAGTTCTTC
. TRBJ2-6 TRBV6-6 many CASTPGGNSGANVLTF TGTGCCAGCACCCCTGGGGGCAACTCTGGGGCCAACGTCCTGACTTTC